This T cell receptor beta chain is from a study of T cell repertoires in cytomegalovirus infection. Study-wide background: Recently described HLA-C-restricted plus well-studied HLA-B-restricted CMV epitopes were used. Evidence of both CMV infection and a matching HLA type came from public TCR beta signatures.

Trimming shortened V by 11 bases and J by 2 bases, and 16 bases separated the two germline ends. The germline V gene has CDR1 MDHEN and CDR2 SYDVKM. The CDR3 is made up of 14 amino acids. MiXCR was run by TCRdb on the reads, yielding one entry per CDR3 protein. The sample includes approximately 280,000 distinct CDR3 sequences, 22% of them seen just once. This clonotype was counted between two and nine times. The target antigen is unknown. The sequence was collected from a human donor in good health (CMV status not recorded). Some clones in this sample may be carry-over from other donors' samples. The chain combines TRBV28 with TRBJ2-1; D may be TRBD2 (6 bases). The source material was cultured PBMCs, sampled from culture after CMV antigen stimulation. The CDR3 nucleotides read TGTGCCGTCGACCGCGGGGAACCCTACAATGAGCAGTTCTTC. This translates into CAVDRGEPYNEQFF.